Presented here are 16 T cell receptor beta chains from one specimen sequenced in a study of blood T cell repertoires in COVID-19. Measured with immunoSEQ multiplex PCR; TCRdb has only the in-frame clones, and not every one. Here the sample spans about 300,000 clones, about four fifths being singletons. The sample comprised peripheral blood. These receptors were collected from a human donor with COVID-19, enrolled during active disease. The donor label of this sample is uncertain.

This clone has more than one count but fewer than ten. V and J are TRBV15 and TRBJ2-2, with D possibly being TRBD1 (7 bases). The germline CDR1 and CDR2 sequences are LNHNV and YYDKDF (reference sequence). There are 15 residues in the CDR3. The V and J ends lost 3 bases and 5 bases respectively, with 13 bases between them. The CDR3 sequence: CATSREQGGTGELFF. The CDR3 coding sequence is TGTGCCACCAGCAGGGAGCAGGGGGGTACCGGGGAGCTGTTTTTT.

This clone was detected only a few times. The V and J genes are TRBV7-2 and TRBJ2-5; D is possibly TRBD1 (7 bases). The CDR3 spans 15 residues. Germline V gene lookup returns CDR1 SGHTA and CDR2 FQGNSA. Trimming took 1 base from V and 2 from J, leaving 11 bases between them. CDR3 nucleotides: TGTGCCAGCAGCTTAGGGTCAGGGGGGCAAGAGACCCAGTACTTC. Its protein product is CASSLGSGGQETQYF.

This clone came up a few times. The J gene is TRBJ2-1, the V gene TRBV3-1 (or the pseudogene TRBV3-2); a weak D match, TRBD2 (6 bases). The CDR3 is 15 amino acids. Per the germline V gene, CDR1 is LGHDT and CDR2 is YNNKEL (reference sequence). Trimming cost V 1 base and J 6 bases, with 13 bases left between them. CDR3 sequence: CASSQGVGLRNEQFF. CDR3 DNA sequence: TGTGCCAGCAGCCAAGGTGTGGGACTCCGCAATGAGCAGTTCTTC.

This chain's CDR3 is CASSTAGTLFDTQYF. CDR3 bases: TGCGCCAGCAGCACCGCCGGGACACTTTTTGATACGCAGTATTTT. V is TRBV5-1 and J is TRBJ2-3; D may be TRBD1 (6 bases). CDR1 and CDR2 (germline): SGHRS, YFSETQ. This CDR3 has 15 residues. V was pared by 4 bases and J by 6 bases, with 18 bases between.

The chain has TRBV9 and TRBJ1-2, with D maybe TRBD1 (6 bases). This CDR3 spans 16 amino acids. CDR1 is SGDLS, CDR2 YYNGEE, per germline. V lost 0 bases, J lost 7 bases, and 19 bases lay in between. CDR3 nucleotides: TGTGCCAGCAGCGTAGTGGGGCAGGGGAGTGTCACTGGCTACACCTTC. Translated: CASSVVGQGSVTGYTF.

V is TRBV20-1 and J is TRBJ2-5; TRBD2 aligns across 9 bases. The CDR3 runs to 15 residues. V gave up 3 bases and J gave up 2 bases; unmatched junction bases: 7. Germline CDR1 DFQATT, CDR2 SNEGSKA (reference sequence). CDR3: CSASSLAGLQETQYF. CDR3 bases: TGCAGTGCTAGTTCCCTAGCGGGATTGCAAGAGACCCAGTACTTC.

Remarks on this clone: The sample holds other DNA sequences that translate to the same CDR3. The chain recombines TRBV27 with TRBJ1-6; D gene uncertain. V lost 4 bases, J lost 10 bases, and 8 bases lay in between. CDR1 and CDR2 from the germline V gene are MNHEY and SMNVEV (reference sequence). This CDR3 contains 12 residues. The chain's CDR3 is CASSYRGSPLHF. CDR3 coding DNA: TGTGCCAGCAGTTATCGCGGGTCACCCCTCCACTTT.

V usage is TRBV28 and J usage is TRBJ2-7, with TRBD1 matching 12 bases. The V and J ends lost 7 bases and 3 bases, in that order; junction bases with no gene match: 16. The CDR3 is 18 amino acids. Germline V gene data show CDR1 as MDHEN and CDR2 as SYDVKM. Here the CDR3 DNA reads TGTGCCAGCACCTACTCCGGGACAGGGGGCCTTTTTGGCTACGAGCAGTACTTC. Translated: CASTYSGTGGLFGYEQYF.

A few counts support this clone. CDR3 sequence (DNA): TGCGCCAGCAGATTGCGCTCTGGGGCCAACGTCCTGACTTTC. Translating it yields CASRLRSGANVLTF. This chain connects TRBV5-1 to TRBJ2-6; no clear D gene. The CDR3 consists of 14 residues. Germline loops: CDR1 SGHRS, CDR2 YFSETQ. Between the trimmed V and J ends, which lost 5 bases and 0 bases, there was a span of 6 bases.

V is TRBV5-1 and J is TRBJ2-2, with 7 bases identical to TRBD2. Germline trimming cut 4 bases from V and 2 bases from J; bases unmatched to any gene: 5. The CDR3 length is 15 residues. Germline lookup yields CDR1 SGHRS and CDR2 YFSETQ. CDR3 nucleotide sequence: TGCGCCAGCAGCCCTCTAGCGGACAACACCGGGGAGCTGTTTTTT. It is translated as CASSPLADNTGELFF.

J is TRBJ1-4 and V is TRBV2, with TRBD1 matching 9 bases. V was pared by 8 bases and J by 0 bases, with 4 bases of the junction left unmatched. The germline gives CDR1 SNHLY, CDR2 FYNNEI. This CDR3 region has 15 residues. The chain's CDR3 is CASGGQGATNEKLFF. The CDR3 nucleotides read TGTGCCAGCGGGGGACAGGGTGCAACTAATGAAAAACTGTTTTTT. Combining the CDR3 with reference TRBV2 and TRBJ1-4 gives the whole variable domain EPEVTQTPSHQVTQMGQEVILRCVPISNHLYFYWYRQILGQKVEFLVSFYNNEISEKSEIFDDQFSVERPDGSNFTLKIRSTKLEDSAMYFCASGGQGATNEKLFFGSGTQLSVL.

This clone was found a few times. V is TRBV6-2 or TRBV6-3 and J is TRBJ2-1, with TRBD2 matching over 12 bases. This CDR3 is built from 16 residues. In germline, CDR1 is MNHEY, CDR2 SVGEGT. The trim removed 4 bases at V and 7 bases at J, leaving 8 bases unmatched. The CDR3 nucleotides read TGTGCCAGCAGTTCCCGACTAGCGGGAGTGAGGAATGAGCAGTTCTTC. Its translation is CASSSRLAGVRNEQFF.

The chain has TRBV7-9 and TRBJ2-7; D call uncertain. V lost 1 base and J lost 3, with 13 bases in between. This CDR3 spans 15 amino acids. Germline values: CDR1 SEHNR, CDR2 FQNEAQ (reference sequence). The CDR3 DNA sequence: TGTGCCAGCAGCTTAGTAGGTAGCATGAGCTACGAGCAGTACTTC. Translating it yields CASSLVGSMSYEQYF.

CDR3 residues: CASSQDVVAGVSGANVLTF. The CDR3 DNA reads TGCGCCAGCAGCCAAGATGTGGTAGCGGGGGTCTCTGGGGCCAACGTCCTGACTTTC. The rearrangement joins TRBV4-3 to TRBJ2-6, with 9 nucleotides matching TRBD2. The germline gives CDR1 LGHNA, CDR2 YSLEER. With V trimmed by 0 bases and J by 0 bases, 6 bases remained unmatched. This CDR3 spans 19 amino acids.

The chain links TRBV5-1 to TRBJ1-2, with 8 positions matching TRBD1. J was trimmed by 10 bases and V by 4 bases; bases with no gene match: 6. Germline loops: CDR1 SGHRS, CDR2 YFSETQ. The CDR3 extends over 12 amino acids. The CDR3 coding sequence is TGCGCCAGCAGCATCGGGACAGGCTTCTACACCTTC. The encoded protein is CASSIGTGFYTF.

This clone was seen a single time. The same CDR3 can be traced to other DNA sequences in this sample. The chain joins TRBV28 to TRBJ1-6, with TRBD1 as a possible D gene (6 bases). Germline assignment: CDR1 MDHEN and CDR2 SYDVKM. V lost 3 bases and J 6 bases, leaving 6 bases between the germline ends. The CDR3 has 13 residues. The DNA for the CDR3 is TGTGCCAGCAGTTTGGACAGTAATTCACCCCTCCACTTT. Translated: CASSLDSNSPLHF.